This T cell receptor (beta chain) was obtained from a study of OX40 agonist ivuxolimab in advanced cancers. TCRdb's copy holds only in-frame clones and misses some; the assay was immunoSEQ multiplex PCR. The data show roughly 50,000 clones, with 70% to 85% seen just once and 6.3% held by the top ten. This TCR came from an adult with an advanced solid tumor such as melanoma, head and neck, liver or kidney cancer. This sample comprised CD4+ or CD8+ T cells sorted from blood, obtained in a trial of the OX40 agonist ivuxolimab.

CDR3 bases: TGCGCCAGCAGCCAAGGAAGTTTGGGCTACGAGCAGTACTTC. It encodes CASSQGSLGYEQYF. This chain joins TRBV4-1 and TRBJ2-7; D is uncertain. Germline V lookup: CDR1 MGHRA, CDR2 YSYEKL. The V end was cut by 1 base, the J end by 3 bases, with 10 bases between. This CDR3 has 14 residues.